This T cell receptor beta chain was obtained from a study of blood T cell repertoires in COVID-19. Whole-study context: The origin of the acute and convalescent COVID-19 samples was the United States, Italy and Spain. PBMCs, B-cell-depleted T cells, or T cells were the source of the cDNA or gDNA that made up the material.

In the authors' methods: Amplified reference gene primers provided the basis for estimating nucleated cell counts. Clones were read by immunoSEQ multiplex PCR, and TCRdb kept only the in-frame ones, dropping some. That table furnishes V, J and clone size, whereas the DNA furnished D and trimming. Of 95,000 to 110,000 clones listed, 91% are singletons. V shed 2 bases and J 11 bases; nucleotides not matched to a gene: 17. CDR1 SGHKS and CDR2 YYEKEE come from the germline V gene (reference sequence). The CDR3 consists of 17 residues. The J gene is TRBJ2-7, the V gene TRBV5-5; 12 positions match TRBD1. This receptor was identified in a human donor in a cohort sampled during active COVID-19. Sequencing was performed on peripheral blood. CDR3 loop: CASSFGGTGGFYPKEYF. In DNA form, the CDR3 reads TGTGCCAGCAGCTTCGGGGGGACAGGGGGCTTTTACCCTAAGGAGTACTTC.